Given below is one TCR beta chain in context. This clone was detected only a few times. The antigen it recognizes is unknown. No base qualities exist here, and no much larger clone lies one base off it. One collaborating source in Seattle enrolled patients during active infection and followed them longitudinally through the course of disease. The collaborating institutions used their own protocols to collect whole blood in K2EDTA tubes. For TCRbeta analysis, collaborators shipped samples in one of three forms: frozen whole blood, isolated PBMCs, or DNA extracted from either of those sample types. The immunoSEQ Assay, a bias-controlled multiplex PCR, was used to amplify TCRbeta CDR3 regions from genomic DNA. In the original analysis: Within the assay, amplification of reference gene primers was used to estimate how many nucleated cells each sample contained. To quantify the absolute abundance of each unique TCRbeta CDR3 rearrangement, sequence reads were collapsed and filtered. For each sample, productive Simpson clonality was calculated by taking the square root of Simpson's diversity index across productive rearrangements. The source is immuneACCESS, and TCRdb retained only in-frame sequences with V and J called. Part of the clones is not carried over; for the studies checked, unresolved V genes explain less than half of this, and the remainder is unexplained. The V and J calls and clone size come from that table; D and trimming were worked out from the DNA. In this sample the table shows 80,000 to 90,000 clones, about 85% of which occur a single time. Approximately 3% of the sample is in the top ten clones.

This entry is derived from a study of blood T cell repertoires in COVID-19 (dated by TCRdb to 2018 to 2020). Background for the entire study: The collaborator samples originated in the United States, Italy and Spain and spanned the acute and convalescent phases of COVID-19. A freely available public database, intended as a resource for researchers studying the immune response to SARS-CoV-2, is where the repertoires were released. Samples came from the ongoing ImmuneRACE study (first 160 participants) plus 1,254 subjects from 6 global collaborators. HLA class I and class II types, where available, came from metadata supplied by the sample provider rather than from assay-based typing. Subjects who had been exposed to COVID-19, were actively infected with it, or had recovered from it provided the deeply sampled blood TCRbeta repertoires that made up the dataset. Nearly every sample came with metadata listing a de-identified subject ID, COVID-19 status, age in years and sex. The material from the prospective study consisted of cDNA or gDNA derived from T cells, B-cell-depleted T cells, or PBMCs.

The full study reports these points: Clinical and demographic metadata were provided uncurated, with the amount varying by source and participant.

V trim: 3 bases; J trim: 2 bases; unmatched bases: 1. Reading from cysteine to phenylalanine, the CDR3 counts 15 amino acids. Only the CDR3 region is kept as DNA, spanning 45 bases read in frame from base 1. CDR1 and CDR2 (SNHLY, FYNNEI) derive from the germline V gene. Source material: peripheral blood. The rearrangement joined TRBV2 to TRBJ1-6; 7 of the junction bases match TRBD1. The receptor comes from a woman of 80 years or more with COVID-19, enrolled during active disease. The DNA sequence follows: TGTGCCAGCAGTGATCAGGGGGCCTATAATTCACCCCTCCACTTT. This translates into CASSDQGAYNSPLHF.